Listed below are T cell receptor beta chains from one sample, sequenced in a study of spatial heterogeneity in lung cancer. TCRdb used MiXCR to reprocess the 5' RACE reads, holding one entry per CDR3 protein. The repertoire holds fewer than 8,500 distinct CDR3 sequences, with about 8% as singletons. This specimen consisted of lung tumor tissue, obtained at surgery. These receptors originate from a male donor with early-stage non-small cell lung cancer. Each CDR3 is given with its conserved first and last residue. D genes are given only for firm matches. The size field is filled for only some rows; it gives once, few, many or a size class.

TRBD2 TRBJ2-2 17 many TRBV12-5 TGTGCTAGTGGTTACGCCCCGACTAGCGGGAGGTCCGGGGAGCTGTTTTTT CASGYAPTSGRSGELFF
TRBD2 TRBJ2-1 19 medium-sized TRBV7-2 TGTGCCAGCAGGCTTGGGGGAGGGCGCGGGGAGGGATCCTACAATGAGCAGTTCTTC CASRLGGGRGEGSYNEQFF
- TRBJ2-7 14 - TRBV7-6 TGTGCCAGCAGCCCCCCGGACAGAGCCTACGAGCAGTACTTC CASSPPDRAYEQYF
TRBD1 TRBJ1-1 11 medium-sized TRBV29-1 TGCAGCGTATCAACAGGGGCTTTAGCTTTCTTT CSVSTGALAFF
- TRBJ2-3 15 many TRBV5-1 TGCGCCAGCAGCTTGGGGAACCGCATCACAGATACGCAGTATTTT CASSLGNRITDTQYF
TRBD2 TRBJ2-7 17 medium-sized TRBV6-5 TGTGCCAGCAGTTACGGGGACTACGACGGTAGCTCCTACGAGCAGTACTTC CASSYGDYDGSSYEQYF
- TRBJ2-5 12 medium-sized TRBV20-1 TGCAGTGCCCGACCAAGCCTGGGCCCCCAGTACTTC CSARPSLGPQYF
TRBD2 TRBJ2-2 18 medium-sized TRBV7-8 TGTGCCAGCAGCTTATCCCTAGTGACTAGCGGTAACACCGGGGAGCTGTTTTTT CASSLSLVTSGNTGELFF
- TRBJ2-5 15 many TRBV7-6 TGTGCCAGCAGCTTAATGTCAGGGCTAGGAGAGACCCAGTACTTC CASSLMSGLGETQYF
- TRBJ2-1 16 many TRBV7-3 TGTGCCAGCAGCTTAATTCCGGGACTGTTCTACAATGAGCAGTTCTTC CASSLIPGLFYNEQFF
TRBD1 TRBJ2-5 13 medium-sized TRBV29-1 TGCAGCGTTGGGCTACAGGGGAAGGAGACCCAGTACTTC CSVGLQGKETQYF
- TRBJ2-1 16 many TRBV3-1 TGTGCCAGCAGCCGACGAAGCCTACCCGGTTACAATGAGCAGTTCTTC CASSRRSLPGYNEQFF
- TRBJ1-4 8 - TRBV30 TGTGCTGATAAAAAACTGTTTTTT CADKKLFF
- TRBJ2-1 15 many TRBV28 TGTGCCAGCAGTTTACCTGCGCGGGGTTACAATGAGCAGTTCTTC CASSLPARGYNEQFF
- TRBJ2-3 15 medium-sized TRBV2 TGTGCCAGCAGTGAAAGTCCGACTGGGGCCGATACGCAGTATTTT CASSESPTGADTQYF
- TRBJ2-7 16 medium-sized TRBV4-2 TGTGCCAGCAGCCAAGATCAGGCGGAGAGCTCCTACGAGCAGTACTTC CASSQDQAESSYEQYF
- TRBJ1-1 14 many TRBV20-1 TGCAGTGCTTTCGGGGAAGGGGTGAACACTGAAGCTTTCTTT CSAFGEGVNTEAFF
- TRBJ1-2 18 medium-sized TRBV7-2 TGTGCCAGCAGCTTAGCAGGGTCAGGCGGGGGCATCATCTATGGCTACACCTTC CASSLAGSGGGIIYGYTF
- TRBJ2-3 15 many TRBV5-1 TGCGCCAGCAGCTTGGGGCAGGGCGTGATAGATACGCAGTATTTT CASSLGQGVIDTQYF
- TRBJ1-2 11 medium-sized TRBV10-3 TGTGCCATCAGGAAGTTGGATGGCTACACCTTC CAIRKLDGYTF
TRBD2 TRBJ2-7 18 many TRBV10-3 TGTGCCATCAGTGACCAGGGACTAGCGGGAGGCCGCTCCTACGAGCAGTACTTC CAISDQGLAGGRSYEQYF